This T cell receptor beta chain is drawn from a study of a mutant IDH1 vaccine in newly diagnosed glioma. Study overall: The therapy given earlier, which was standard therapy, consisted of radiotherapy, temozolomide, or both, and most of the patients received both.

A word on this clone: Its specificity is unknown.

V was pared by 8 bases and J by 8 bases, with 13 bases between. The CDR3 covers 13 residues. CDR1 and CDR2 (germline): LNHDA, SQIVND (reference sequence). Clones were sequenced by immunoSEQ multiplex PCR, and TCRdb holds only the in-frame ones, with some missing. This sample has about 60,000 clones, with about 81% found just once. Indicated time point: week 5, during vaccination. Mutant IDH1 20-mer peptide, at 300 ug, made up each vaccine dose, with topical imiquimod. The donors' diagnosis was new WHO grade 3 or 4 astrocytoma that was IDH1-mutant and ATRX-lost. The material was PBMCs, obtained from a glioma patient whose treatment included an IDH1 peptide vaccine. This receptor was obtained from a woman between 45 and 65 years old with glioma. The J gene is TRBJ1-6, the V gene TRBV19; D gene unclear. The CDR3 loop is CASRPQLDSPLHF. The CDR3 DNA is TGTGCCAGTCGTCCCCAACTAGATTCACCCCTCCACTTT.